The rows below give T cell receptor beta chains drawn from one sample of a study of beta chain features in type 1 diabetes. The method was immunoSEQ multiplex PCR; TCRdb's version includes in-frame clones alone and lacks a portion of them. The data show about 930,000 clones, roughly 15% seen once. The sample comprised naive CD4+ T cells from blood. Receptors originate from a woman aged 18-29 years in good health. CDR3s leave out the opening cysteine and the closing phenylalanine or tryptophan.

V gene: TRBV7-2; J gene: TRBJ2-5; CDR3 protein: ASSYARETQY
V gene: TRBV14; J gene: TRBJ2-7; CDR3 protein: ASSQGRLAGYEQY
V gene: TRBV20-1; J gene: TRBJ2-1; CDR3 protein: SASWYGEQF
V gene: TRBV23-1; J gene: TRBJ2-7; CDR3 protein: ASSQSLSQSLFYEQY
V gene: TRBV7-8; J gene: TRBJ2-7; CDR3 protein: ASSRMVFGINYEQY
V gene: TRBV6-6; J gene: TRBJ2-3; CDR3 protein: ASLGREWADTQY
V gene: TRBV29-1; J gene: TRBJ2-7; CDR3 protein: SVAPGQGSYEQY
V gene: TRBV20-1; J gene: TRBJ1-2; CDR3 protein: SAVLNYGYT
V gene: TRBV21-1; J gene: TRBJ2-7; CDR3 protein: ASSNLKYRGVPCSYEQY
V gene: TRBV7-2; J gene: TRBJ2-7; CDR3 protein: ASSLGGGARSSYEQY
V gene: TRBV28; J gene: TRBJ2-3; CDR3 protein: ASSIGLTRVEDTQY
V gene: TRBV25-1; J gene: TRBJ2-7; CDR3 protein: ASSEPGPGTYEQY
V gene: TRBV28; J gene: TRBJ2-3; CDR3 protein: ASSLAGTSGSVSTDTQY
V gene: TRBV28; J gene: TRBJ1-2; CDR3 protein: ASIPGPRDYGYT
V gene: TRBV15; J gene: TRBJ2-5; CDR3 protein: ATSRDHGRQETQY
V gene: TRBV20-1; J gene: TRBJ2-5; CDR3 protein: SARGMETQY
V gene: TRBV9; J gene: TRBJ2-1; CDR3 protein: ASQPPGPNEQF
V gene: TRBV11-1; J gene: TRBJ2-7; CDR3 protein: ASSLLAAPSGEQY
V gene: TRBV2; J gene: TRBJ2-1; CDR3 protein: ASIPSSGVSYNEQF
V gene: TRBV7-9; J gene: TRBJ2-5; CDR3 protein: ASSPGAGTWETQY
V gene: TRBV5-4; J gene: TRBJ2-6; CDR3 protein: ASSRGTGETGANVLT
V gene: TRBV18; J gene: TRBJ1-1; CDR3 protein: ASSPPLGWDTEAF
V gene: TRBV5-8; J gene: TRBJ2-4; CDR3 protein: ASSLGAGGKNIQY
V gene: TRBV28; J gene: TRBJ2-7; CDR3 protein: ASSGTITEEQY
V gene: TRBV10-3; J gene: TRBJ2-1; CDR3 protein: AISESGTSGSHEQF
V gene: TRBV21-1; J gene: TRBJ1-1; CDR3 protein: ASSRYTGRANTEAF
V gene: TRBV4-3; J gene: TRBJ2-1; CDR3 protein: ASSQDLPGTAYNEQF
V gene: TRBV5-1; J gene: TRBJ2-2; CDR3 protein: ASSLVGDPITGELF
V gene: TRBV7-2; J gene: TRBJ2-7; CDR3 protein: ASSQTSGYYEQY
V gene: TRBV7-9; J gene: TRBJ2-5; CDR3 protein: ASSLQLAGEETQY
V gene: TRBV6-4; J gene: TRBJ1-2; CDR3 protein: ASSATGQSYGYT
V gene: TRBV7-9; J gene: TRBJ1-1; CDR3 protein: ASSRQGMNTEAF
V gene: TRBV4-3; J gene: TRBJ2-1; CDR3 protein: ASSQDWGTSGYYEQF
V gene: TRBV15; J gene: TRBJ1-2; CDR3 protein: ATSSSGSGYT
V gene: TRBV21-1; J gene: TRBJ2-7; CDR3 protein: ASSKGDRAVYEQY
V gene: TRBV7-2; J gene: TRBJ2-5; CDR3 protein: ASSLVGKETQY
V gene: TRBV7-9; J gene: TRBJ2-3; CDR3 protein: ASSLLRTVSTDTQY
V gene: TRBV2; J gene: TRBJ1-5; CDR3 protein: ASRGTGGNQPQH
V gene: TRBV7-2; J gene: TRBJ1-3; CDR3 protein: ASSGKPGNTIY
V gene: TRBV4-2; J gene: TRBJ2-1; CDR3 protein: ASSQASRLSYNEQF
V gene: TRBV5-1; J gene: TRBJ2-2; CDR3 protein: ASRRTEGAGELF
V gene: TRBV9; J gene: TRBJ2-3; CDR3 protein: ASSPTGGLAGDTQY
V gene: TRBV21-1; J gene: TRBJ2-1; CDR3 protein: ASSAPTSGRAPVNEQF
V gene: TRBV27; J gene: TRBJ2-3; CDR3 protein: ASRRPPGLAGVLGTDTQY
V gene: TRBV7-9; J gene: TRBJ2-2; CDR3 protein: ASSLRESVLF
V gene: TRBV4-2; J gene: TRBJ2-7; CDR3 protein: ASSRNLDRSSYEQY
V gene: TRBV4-2; J gene: TRBJ2-1; CDR3 protein: ASSQGMLVQNEQF
V gene: TRBV18; J gene: TRBJ2-7; CDR3 protein: ASSPPWTNEQY
V gene: TRBV18; J gene: TRBJ2-7; CDR3 protein: ASSRGTYEQY
V gene: TRBV28; J gene: TRBJ2-7; CDR3 protein: ASSLAGRYEQY
V gene: TRBV5-8; J gene: TRBJ1-2; CDR3 protein: ASSFIRGSGYT
V gene: TRBV7-2; J gene: TRBJ2-7; CDR3 protein: ASSLGALHEQY
V gene: TRBV27; J gene: TRBJ2-7; CDR3 protein: ASRNKTYEQY
V gene: TRBV5-4; J gene: TRBJ1-2; CDR3 protein: ASSSAAVYT